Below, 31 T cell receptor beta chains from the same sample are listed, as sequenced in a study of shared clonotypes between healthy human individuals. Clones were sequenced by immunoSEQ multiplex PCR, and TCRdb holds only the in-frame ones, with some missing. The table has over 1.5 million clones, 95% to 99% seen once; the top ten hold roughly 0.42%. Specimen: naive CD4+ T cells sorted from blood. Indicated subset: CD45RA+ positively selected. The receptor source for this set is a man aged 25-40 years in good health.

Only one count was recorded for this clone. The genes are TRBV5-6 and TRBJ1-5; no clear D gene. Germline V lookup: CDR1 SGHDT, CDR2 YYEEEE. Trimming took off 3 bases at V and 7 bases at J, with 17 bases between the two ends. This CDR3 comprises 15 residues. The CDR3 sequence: CASSSRAPAPQPQHF. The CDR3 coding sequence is TGTGCCAGCAGCTCAAGGGCCCCGGCCCCGCAGCCCCAGCATTTT.

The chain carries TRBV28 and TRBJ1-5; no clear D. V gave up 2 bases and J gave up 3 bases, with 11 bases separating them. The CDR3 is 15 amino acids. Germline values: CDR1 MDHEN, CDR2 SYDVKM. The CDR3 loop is CASSLSGRANQPQHF. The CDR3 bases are TGTGCCAGCAGTTTAAGCGGTAGGGCCAATCAGCCCCAGCATTTT.

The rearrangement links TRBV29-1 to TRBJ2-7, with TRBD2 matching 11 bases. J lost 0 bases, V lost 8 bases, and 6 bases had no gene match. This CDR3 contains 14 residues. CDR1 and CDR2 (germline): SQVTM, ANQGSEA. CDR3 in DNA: TGCAGCCCCATGACTAGCGGGATCTCCTACGAGCAGTACTTC. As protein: CSPMTSGISYEQYF.

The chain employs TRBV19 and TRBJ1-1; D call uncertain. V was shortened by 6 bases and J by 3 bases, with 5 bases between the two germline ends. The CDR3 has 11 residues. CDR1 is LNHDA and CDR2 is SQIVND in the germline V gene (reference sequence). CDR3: CASRGYTEAFF. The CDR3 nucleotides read TGTGCCAGTAGGGGCTACACTGAAGCTTTCTTT.

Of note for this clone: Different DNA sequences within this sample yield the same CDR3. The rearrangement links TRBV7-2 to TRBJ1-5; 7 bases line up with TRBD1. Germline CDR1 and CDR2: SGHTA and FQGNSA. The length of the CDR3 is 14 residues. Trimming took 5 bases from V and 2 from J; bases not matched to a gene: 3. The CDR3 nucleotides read TGTGCCAGCAGCGACAGGGTAGGCAATCAGCCCCAGCATTTT. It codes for CASSDRVGNQPQHF.

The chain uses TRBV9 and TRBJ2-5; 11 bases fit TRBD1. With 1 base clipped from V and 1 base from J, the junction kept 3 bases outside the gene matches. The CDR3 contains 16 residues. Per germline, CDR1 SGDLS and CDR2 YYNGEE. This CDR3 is CASSVMGTGGQETQYF. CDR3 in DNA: TGTGCCAGCAGCGTAATGGGGACAGGGGGCCAAGAGACCCAGTACTTC.

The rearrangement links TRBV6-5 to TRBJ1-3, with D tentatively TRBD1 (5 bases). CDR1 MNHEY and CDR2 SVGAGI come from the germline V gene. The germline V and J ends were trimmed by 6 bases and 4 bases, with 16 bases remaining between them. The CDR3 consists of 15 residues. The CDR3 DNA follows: TGTGCCAGCAGATACCTGGGCAGGGAAGGAAACACCATATATTTT. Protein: CASRYLGREGNTIYF.

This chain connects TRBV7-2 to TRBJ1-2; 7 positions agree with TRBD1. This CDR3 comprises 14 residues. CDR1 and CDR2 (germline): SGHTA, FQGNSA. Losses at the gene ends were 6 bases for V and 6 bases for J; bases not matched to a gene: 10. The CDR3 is CASSNPEGANGYTF. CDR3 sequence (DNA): TGTGCCAGCAGTAATCCGGAGGGGGCTAATGGCTACACCTTC. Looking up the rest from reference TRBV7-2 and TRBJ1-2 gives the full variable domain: GAGVSQSPSNKVTEKGKDVELRCDPISGHTALYWYRQSLGQGLEFLIYFQGNSAPDKSGLPSDRFSAERTGGSVSTLTIQRTQQEDSAVYLCASSNPEGANGYTFGSGTRLTVV.

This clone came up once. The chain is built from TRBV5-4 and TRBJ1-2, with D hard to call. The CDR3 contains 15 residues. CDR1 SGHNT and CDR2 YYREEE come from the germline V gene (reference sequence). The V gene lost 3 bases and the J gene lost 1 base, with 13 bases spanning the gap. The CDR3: CASSSPSFDNYGYTF. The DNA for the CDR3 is TGTGCCAGCAGCTCTCCCTCGTTCGATAACTATGGCTACACCTTC.

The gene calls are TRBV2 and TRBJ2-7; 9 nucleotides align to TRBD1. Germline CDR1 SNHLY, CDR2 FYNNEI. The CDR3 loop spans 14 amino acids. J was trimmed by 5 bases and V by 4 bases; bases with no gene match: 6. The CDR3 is CASSGGQGTHEQYF. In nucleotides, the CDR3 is TGTGCCAGCAGTGGGGGACAGGGTACCCACGAGCAGTACTTC. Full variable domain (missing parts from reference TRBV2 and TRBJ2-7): EPEVTQTPSHQVTQMGQEVILRCVPISNHLYFYWYRQILGQKVEFLVSFYNNEISEKSEIFDDQFSVERPDGSNFTLKIRSTKLEDSAMYFCASSGGQGTHEQYFGPGTRLTVT.

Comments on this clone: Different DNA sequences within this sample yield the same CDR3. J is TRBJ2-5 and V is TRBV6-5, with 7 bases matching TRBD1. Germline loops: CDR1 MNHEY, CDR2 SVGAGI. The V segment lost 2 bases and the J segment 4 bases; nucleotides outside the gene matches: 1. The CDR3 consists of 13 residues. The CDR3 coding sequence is TGTGCCAGCAGTTACCCAGGGGGAGAGACCCAGTACTTC. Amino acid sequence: CASSYPGGETQYF.

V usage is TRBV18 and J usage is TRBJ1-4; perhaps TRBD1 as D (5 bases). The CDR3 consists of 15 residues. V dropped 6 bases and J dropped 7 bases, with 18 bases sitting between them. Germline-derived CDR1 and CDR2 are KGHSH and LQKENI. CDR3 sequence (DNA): TGTGCCAGCTCCCGAAGTACCGGGACGAGTGAAAAACTGTTTTTT. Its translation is CASSRSTGTSEKLFF.

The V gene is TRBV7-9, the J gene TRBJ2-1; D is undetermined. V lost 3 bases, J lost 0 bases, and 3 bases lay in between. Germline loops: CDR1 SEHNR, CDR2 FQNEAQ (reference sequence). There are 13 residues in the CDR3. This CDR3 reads CASSFVSYNEQFF. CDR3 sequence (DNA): TGTGCCAGCAGCTTTGTCTCCTACAATGAGCAGTTCTTC.

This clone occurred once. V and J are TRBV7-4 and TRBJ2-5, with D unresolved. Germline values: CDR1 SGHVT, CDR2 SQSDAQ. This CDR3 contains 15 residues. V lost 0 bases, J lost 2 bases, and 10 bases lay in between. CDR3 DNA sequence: TGTGCCAGCAGCTTAGCAGCCCCGCGGCAAGAGACCCAGTACTTC. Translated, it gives CASSLAAPRQETQYF.

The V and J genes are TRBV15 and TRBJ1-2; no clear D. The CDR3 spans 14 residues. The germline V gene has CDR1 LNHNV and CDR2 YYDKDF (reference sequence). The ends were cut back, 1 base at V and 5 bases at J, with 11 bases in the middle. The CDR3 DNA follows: TGTGCCACCAGCAGAGGGCCGCCCACGTATGGCTACACCTTC. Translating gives CATSRGPPTYGYTF.

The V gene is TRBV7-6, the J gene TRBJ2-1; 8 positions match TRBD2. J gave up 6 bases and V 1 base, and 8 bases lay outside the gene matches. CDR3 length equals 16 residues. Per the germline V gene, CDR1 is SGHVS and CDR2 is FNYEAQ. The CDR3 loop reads CASSLDGRASRNEQFF. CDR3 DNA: TGTGCCAGCAGCTTAGACGGGAGGGCCTCGCGCAATGAGCAGTTCTTC.

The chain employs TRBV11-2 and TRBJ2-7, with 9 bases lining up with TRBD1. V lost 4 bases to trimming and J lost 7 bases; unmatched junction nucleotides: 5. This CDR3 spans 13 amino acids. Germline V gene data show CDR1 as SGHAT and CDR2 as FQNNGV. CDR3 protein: CASSSGQGWEQYF. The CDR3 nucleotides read TGTGCCAGCAGCTCCGGACAGGGGTGGGAGCAGTACTTC.

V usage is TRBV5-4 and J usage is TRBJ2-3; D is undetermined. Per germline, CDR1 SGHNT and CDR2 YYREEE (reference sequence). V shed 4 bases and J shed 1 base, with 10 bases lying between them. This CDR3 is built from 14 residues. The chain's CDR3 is CASSISPGTDTQYF. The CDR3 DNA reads TGTGCCAGCAGCATTTCACCAGGCACAGATACGCAGTATTTT.

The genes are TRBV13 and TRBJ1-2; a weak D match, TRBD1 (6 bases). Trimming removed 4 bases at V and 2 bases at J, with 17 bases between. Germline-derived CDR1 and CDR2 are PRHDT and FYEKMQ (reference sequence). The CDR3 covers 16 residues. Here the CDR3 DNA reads TGTGCCAGCAGCTCCGGAACAGGGCGAATAAACTATGGCTACACCTTC. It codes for CASSSGTGRINYGYTF.

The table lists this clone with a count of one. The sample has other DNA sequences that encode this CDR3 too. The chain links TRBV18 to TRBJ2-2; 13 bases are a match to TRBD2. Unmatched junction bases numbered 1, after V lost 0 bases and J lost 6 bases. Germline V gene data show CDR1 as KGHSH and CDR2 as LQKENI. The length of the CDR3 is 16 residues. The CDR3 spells CASSPPGLAGAGELFF. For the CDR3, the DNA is TGTGCCAGCTCACCACCCGGACTAGCGGGAGCCGGGGAGCTGTTTTTT.

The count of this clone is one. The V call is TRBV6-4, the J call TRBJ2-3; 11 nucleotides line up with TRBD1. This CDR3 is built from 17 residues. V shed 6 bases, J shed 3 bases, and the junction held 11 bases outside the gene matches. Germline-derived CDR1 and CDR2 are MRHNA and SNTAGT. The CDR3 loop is CASSPSTGTGGTDTQYF. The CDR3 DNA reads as TGTGCCAGCAGCCCCTCAACCGGGACAGGGGGGACAGATACGCAGTATTTT.

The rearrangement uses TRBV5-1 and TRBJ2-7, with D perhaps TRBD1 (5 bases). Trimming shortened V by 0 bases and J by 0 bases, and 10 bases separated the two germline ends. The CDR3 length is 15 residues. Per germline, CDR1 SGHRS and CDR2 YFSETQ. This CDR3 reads CASSLASRDSYEQYF. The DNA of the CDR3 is TGCGCCAGCAGCTTGGCCAGCAGGGACTCCTACGAGCAGTACTTC.

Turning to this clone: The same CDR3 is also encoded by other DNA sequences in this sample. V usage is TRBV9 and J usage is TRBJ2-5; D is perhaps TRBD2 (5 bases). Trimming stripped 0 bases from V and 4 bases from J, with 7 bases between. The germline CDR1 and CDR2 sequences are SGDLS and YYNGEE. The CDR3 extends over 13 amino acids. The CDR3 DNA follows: TGTGCCAGCAGCGTAGATACTAGAGAGACCCAGTACTTC. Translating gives CASSVDTRETQYF. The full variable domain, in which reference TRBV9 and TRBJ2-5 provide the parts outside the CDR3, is DSGVTQTPKHLITATGQRVTLRCSPRSGDLSVYWYQQSLDQGLQFLIQYYNGEERAKGNILERFSAQQFPDLHSELNLSSLELGDSALYFCASSVDTRETQYFGPGTRLLVL.

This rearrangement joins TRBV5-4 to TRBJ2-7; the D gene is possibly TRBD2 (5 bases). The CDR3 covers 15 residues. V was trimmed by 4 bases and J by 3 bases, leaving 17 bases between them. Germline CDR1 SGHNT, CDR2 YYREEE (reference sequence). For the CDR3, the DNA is TGTGCCAGCAGCCTCGTCGGCAGCGGTGTCTACGAGCAGTACTTC. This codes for CASSLVGSGVYEQYF.

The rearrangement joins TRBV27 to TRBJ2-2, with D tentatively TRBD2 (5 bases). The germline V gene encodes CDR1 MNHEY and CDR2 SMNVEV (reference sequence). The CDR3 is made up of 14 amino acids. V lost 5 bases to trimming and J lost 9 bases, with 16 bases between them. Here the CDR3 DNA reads TGTGCCAGCAGTATAGGACTTCCCAGTAGGGAGCTGTTTTTT. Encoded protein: CASSIGLPSRELFF.

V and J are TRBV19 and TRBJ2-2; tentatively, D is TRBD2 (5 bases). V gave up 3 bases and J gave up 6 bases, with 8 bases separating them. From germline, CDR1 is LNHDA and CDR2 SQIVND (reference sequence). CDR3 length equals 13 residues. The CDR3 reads CASSILRAGELFF. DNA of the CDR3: TGTGCCAGTAGTATCTTGAGGGCCGGGGAGCTGTTTTTT.

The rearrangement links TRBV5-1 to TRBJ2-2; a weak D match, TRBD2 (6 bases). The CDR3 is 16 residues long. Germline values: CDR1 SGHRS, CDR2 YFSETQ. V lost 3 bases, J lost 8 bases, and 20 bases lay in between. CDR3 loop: CASSSLGGRAPGELFF. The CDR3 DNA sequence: TGCGCCAGCAGCTCCCTGGGGGGTCGAGCACCGGGGGAGCTGTTTTTT. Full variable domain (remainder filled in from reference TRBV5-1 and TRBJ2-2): KAGVTQTPRYLIKTRGQQVTLSCSPISGHRSVSWYQQTPGQGLQFLFEYFSETQRNKGNFPGRFSGRQFSNSRSEMNVSTLELGDSALYLCASSSLGGRAPGELFFGEGSRLTVL.

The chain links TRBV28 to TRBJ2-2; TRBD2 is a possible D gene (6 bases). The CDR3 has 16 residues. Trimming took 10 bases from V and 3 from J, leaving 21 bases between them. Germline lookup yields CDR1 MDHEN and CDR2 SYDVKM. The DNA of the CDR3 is TGTGCCACGGCTACGAGGCGGGACGGCTACACCGGGGAGCTGTTTTTT. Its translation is CATATRRDGYTGELFF.

The CDR3 DNA follows: TGCGCCAGCAGCCAAGAAGGCAGGACGAACACCGGGGAGCTGTTTTTT. Residues: CASSQEGRTNTGELFF. The gene calls are TRBV4-3 and TRBJ2-2; D remains unclear. The V end lost 0 bases, the J end lost 0 bases, and 8 bases lay between the germline ends. This CDR3 is 16 amino acids long. Germline V CDR1 and CDR2: LGHNA, YSLEER.

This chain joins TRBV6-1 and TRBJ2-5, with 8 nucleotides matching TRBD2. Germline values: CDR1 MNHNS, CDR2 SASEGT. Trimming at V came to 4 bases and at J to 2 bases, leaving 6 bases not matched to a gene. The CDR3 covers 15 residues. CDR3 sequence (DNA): TGTGCCAGCAGTGTGATTACTAGCGGACAAGAGACCCAGTACTTC. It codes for CASSVITSGQETQYF.

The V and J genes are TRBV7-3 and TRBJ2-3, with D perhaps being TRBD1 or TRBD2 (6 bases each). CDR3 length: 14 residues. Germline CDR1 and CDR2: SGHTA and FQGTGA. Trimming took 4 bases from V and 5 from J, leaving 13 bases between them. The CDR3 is CASSWRGYGDTQYF. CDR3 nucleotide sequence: TGTGCCAGCAGCTGGAGGGGGTATGGAGATACGCAGTATTTT.